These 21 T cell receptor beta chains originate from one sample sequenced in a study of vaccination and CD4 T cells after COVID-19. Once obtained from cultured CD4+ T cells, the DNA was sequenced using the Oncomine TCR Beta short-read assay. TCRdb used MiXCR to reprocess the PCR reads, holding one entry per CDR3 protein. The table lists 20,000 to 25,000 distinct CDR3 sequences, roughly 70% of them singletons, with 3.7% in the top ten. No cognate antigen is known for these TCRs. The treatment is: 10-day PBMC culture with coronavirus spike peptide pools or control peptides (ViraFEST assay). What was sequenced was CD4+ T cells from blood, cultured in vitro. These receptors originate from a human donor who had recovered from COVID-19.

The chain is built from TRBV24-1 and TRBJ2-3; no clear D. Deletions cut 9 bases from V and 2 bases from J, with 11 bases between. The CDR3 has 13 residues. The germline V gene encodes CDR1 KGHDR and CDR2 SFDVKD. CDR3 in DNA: TGTGCCACCGCGGCCGGATCCACAGATACGCAGTATTTT. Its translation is CATAAGSTDTQYF.

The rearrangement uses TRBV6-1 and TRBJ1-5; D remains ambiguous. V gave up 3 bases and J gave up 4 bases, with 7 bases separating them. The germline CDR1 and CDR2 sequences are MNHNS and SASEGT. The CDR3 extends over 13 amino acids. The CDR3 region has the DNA TGTGCCAGCAGTGATGCGGGAAATCAGCCCCAGCATTTT. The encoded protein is CASSDAGNQPQHF.

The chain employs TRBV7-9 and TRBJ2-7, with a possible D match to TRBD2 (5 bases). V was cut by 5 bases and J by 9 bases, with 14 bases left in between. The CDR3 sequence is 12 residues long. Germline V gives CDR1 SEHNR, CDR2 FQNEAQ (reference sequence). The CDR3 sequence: CASSAGLLGQYF. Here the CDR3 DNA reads TGTGCCAGCAGCGCCGGACTCCTGGGGCAGTACTTC.

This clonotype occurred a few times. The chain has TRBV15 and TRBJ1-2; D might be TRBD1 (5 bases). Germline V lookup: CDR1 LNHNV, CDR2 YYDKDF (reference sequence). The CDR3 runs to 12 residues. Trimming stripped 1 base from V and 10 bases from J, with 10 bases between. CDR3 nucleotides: TGTGCCACCAGCAGAGCGGGCAGGGACTACACCTTC. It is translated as CATSRAGRDYTF.

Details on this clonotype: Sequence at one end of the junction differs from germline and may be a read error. The CDR3: CASSLAAPGEQFF. The DNA for the CDR3 is TGTGCTAGCAGCTTAGCGGCCCCTGGGGAGCAGTTCTTC. V gene TRBV7-7 combines with J gene TRBJ2-1; TRBD2 might be the D (6 bases). CDR1 SSHAT and CDR2 FNYEAQ come from the germline V gene (reference sequence). The CDR3 has 13 amino acids.

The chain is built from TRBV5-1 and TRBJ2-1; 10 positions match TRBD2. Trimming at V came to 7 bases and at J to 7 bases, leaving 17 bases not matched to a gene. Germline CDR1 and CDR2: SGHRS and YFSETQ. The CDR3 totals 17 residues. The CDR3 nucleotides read TGCGCCAGCTGCCAGGGGCTTCTAGCGGGAGAGAGGAATGAGCAGTTCTTC. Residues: CASCQGLLAGERNEQFF.

CDR3 nucleotides: TGTGCCACCAGTGATGGTCCTGGAATCTACAATGAGCAGTTCTTC. Translating it yields CATSDGPGIYNEQFF. The J gene is TRBJ2-1, the V gene TRBV24-1; D gene unclear. The CDR3 runs 15 residues. Germline V gene data show CDR1 as KGHDR and CDR2 as SFDVKD. Trimming cost V 3 bases and J 3 bases, with 11 bases left between them.

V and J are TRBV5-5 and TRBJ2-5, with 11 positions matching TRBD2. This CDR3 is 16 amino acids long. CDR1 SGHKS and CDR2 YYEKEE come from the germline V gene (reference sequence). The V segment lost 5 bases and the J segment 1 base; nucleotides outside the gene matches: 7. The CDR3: CASSSSGTSGQETQYF. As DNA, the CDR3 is TGTGCCAGCAGTTCCTCCGGGACTAGCGGCCAAGAGACCCAGTACTTC. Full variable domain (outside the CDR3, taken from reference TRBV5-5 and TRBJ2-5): DAGVTQSPTHLIKTRGQQVTLRCSPISGHKSVSWYQQVLGQGPQFIFQYYEKEERGRGNFPDRFSARQFPNYSSELNVNALLLGDSALYLCASSSSGTSGQETQYFGPGTRLLVL.

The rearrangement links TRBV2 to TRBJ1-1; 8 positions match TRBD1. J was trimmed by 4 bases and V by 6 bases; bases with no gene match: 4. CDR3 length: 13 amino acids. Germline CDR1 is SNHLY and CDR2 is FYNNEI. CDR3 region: CASRLGTGTEAFF. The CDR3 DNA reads TGTGCCAGCAGGCTCGGGACAGGCACTGAAGCTTTCTTT.

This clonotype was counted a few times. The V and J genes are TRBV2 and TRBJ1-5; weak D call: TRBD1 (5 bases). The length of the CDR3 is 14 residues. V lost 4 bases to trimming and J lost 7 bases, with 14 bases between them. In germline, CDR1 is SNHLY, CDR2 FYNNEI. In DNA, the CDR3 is TGTGCCAGCAGTGGGGAAGCGGGGCGCCAGCCCCAGCATTTT. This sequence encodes CASSGEAGRQPQHF.

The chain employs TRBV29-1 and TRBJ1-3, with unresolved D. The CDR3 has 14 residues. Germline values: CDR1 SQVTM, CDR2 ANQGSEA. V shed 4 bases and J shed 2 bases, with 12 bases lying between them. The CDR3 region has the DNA TGCAGCGTTGCGGAAGGACTGACTGGAAACACCATATATTTT. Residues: CSVAEGLTGNTIYF.

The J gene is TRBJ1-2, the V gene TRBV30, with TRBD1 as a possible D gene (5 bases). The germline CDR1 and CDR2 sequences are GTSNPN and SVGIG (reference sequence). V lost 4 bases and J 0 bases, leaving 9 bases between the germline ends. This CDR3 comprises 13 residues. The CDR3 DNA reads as TGTGCCTGGAACCAGGGCTCTAACTATGGCTACACCTTC. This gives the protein CAWNQGSNYGYTF.

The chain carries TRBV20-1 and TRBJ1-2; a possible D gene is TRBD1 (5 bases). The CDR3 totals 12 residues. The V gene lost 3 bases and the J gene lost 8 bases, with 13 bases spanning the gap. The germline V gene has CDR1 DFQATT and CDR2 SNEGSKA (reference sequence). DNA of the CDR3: TGCAGTGCTAGTTTGTCCGGGGGGGGCTACACCTTC. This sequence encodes CSASLSGGGYTF.

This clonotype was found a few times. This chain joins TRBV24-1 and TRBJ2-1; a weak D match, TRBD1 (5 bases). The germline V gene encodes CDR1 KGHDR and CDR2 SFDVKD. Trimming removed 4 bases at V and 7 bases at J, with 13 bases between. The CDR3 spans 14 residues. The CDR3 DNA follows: TGTGCCACCAGTGAATTACAGGAGCCTAATGAGCAGTTCTTC. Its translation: CATSELQEPNEQFF.

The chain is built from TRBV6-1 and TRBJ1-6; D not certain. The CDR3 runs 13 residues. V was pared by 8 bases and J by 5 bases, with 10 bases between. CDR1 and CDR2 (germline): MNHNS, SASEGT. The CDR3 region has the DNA TGTGCCAGCCGGTCACAGCATAATTCACCCCTCCACTTT. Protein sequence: CASRSQHNSPLHF.

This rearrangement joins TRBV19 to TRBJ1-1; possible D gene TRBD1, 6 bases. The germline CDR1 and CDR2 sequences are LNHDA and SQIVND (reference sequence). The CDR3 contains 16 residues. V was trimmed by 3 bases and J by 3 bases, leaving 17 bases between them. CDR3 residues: CASSIGQLVRDTEAFF. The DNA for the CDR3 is TGTGCCAGTAGTATTGGACAGCTCGTGCGGGACACTGAAGCTTTCTTT.

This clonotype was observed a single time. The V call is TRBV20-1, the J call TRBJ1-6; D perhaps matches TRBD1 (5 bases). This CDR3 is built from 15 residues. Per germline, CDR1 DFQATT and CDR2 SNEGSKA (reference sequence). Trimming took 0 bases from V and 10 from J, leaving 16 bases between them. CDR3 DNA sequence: TGCAGTGCTAGAGATGGGGACCGCTGGGAATCACCCCTCCACTTT. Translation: CSARDGDRWESPLHF.

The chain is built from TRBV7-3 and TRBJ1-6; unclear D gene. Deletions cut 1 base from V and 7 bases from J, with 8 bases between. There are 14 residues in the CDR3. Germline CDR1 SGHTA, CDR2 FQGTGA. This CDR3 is CASSLNGNNSPLHF. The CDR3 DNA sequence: TGTGCCAGCAGCTTAAACGGGAACAATTCACCCCTCCACTTT.

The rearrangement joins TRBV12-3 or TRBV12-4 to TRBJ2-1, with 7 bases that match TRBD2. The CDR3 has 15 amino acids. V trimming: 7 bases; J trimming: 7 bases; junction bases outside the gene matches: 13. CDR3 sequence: CASTPRWEGWNEQFF. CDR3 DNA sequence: TGTGCCAGCACTCCCAGGTGGGAGGGATGGAATGAGCAGTTCTTC.

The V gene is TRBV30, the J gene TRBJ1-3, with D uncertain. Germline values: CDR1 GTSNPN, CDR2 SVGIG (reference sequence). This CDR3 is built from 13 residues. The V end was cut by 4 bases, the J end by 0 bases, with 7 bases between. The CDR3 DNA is TGTGCCTGGAACAGCCGCTCTGGAAACACCATATATTTT. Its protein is CAWNSRSGNTIYF.

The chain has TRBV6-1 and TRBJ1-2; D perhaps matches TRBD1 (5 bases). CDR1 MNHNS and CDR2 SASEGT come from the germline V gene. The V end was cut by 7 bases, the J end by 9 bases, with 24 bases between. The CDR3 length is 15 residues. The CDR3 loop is CASTGGEACLGCYTF. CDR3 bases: TGTGCCAGCACGGGGGGGGAGGCATGCCTGGGATGCTACACCTTC.